This T cell receptor (beta chain) was profiled in a study of OX40 agonist ivuxolimab in advanced cancers. This clone showed up just a few times. This CDR3 spans 14 amino acids. CDR1 and CDR2 (germline): LNHDA, SQIVND (reference sequence). V gave up 5 bases and J gave up 1 base, with 9 bases separating them. Method: immunoSEQ multiplex PCR; TCRdb's copy keeps in-frame clones and lacks some. Among approximately 24,000 clones listed, roughly three quarters were seen once. Material: CD4+ or CD8+ T cells sorted from blood, obtained in a trial of the OX40 agonist ivuxolimab. The chain links TRBV19 to TRBJ1-5; D not resolved. This receptor was identified in an adult with an advanced solid tumor such as melanoma, head and neck, liver or kidney cancer. The DNA for the CDR3 is TGTGCCAGTAGTTGGGCCGGAAGCAATCAGCCCCAGCATTTT. Translation: CASSWAGSNQPQHF.